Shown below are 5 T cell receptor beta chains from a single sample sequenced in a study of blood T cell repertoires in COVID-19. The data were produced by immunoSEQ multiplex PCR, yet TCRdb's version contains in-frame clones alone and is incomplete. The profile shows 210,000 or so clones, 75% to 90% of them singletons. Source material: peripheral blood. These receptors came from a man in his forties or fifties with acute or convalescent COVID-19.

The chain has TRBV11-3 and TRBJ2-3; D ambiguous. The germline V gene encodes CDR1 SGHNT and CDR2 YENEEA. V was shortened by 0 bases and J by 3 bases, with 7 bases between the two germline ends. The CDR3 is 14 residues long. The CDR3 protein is CASSLDAGTDTQYF. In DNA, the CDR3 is TGTGCCAGCAGCTTAGACGCAGGTACAGATACGCAGTATTTT.

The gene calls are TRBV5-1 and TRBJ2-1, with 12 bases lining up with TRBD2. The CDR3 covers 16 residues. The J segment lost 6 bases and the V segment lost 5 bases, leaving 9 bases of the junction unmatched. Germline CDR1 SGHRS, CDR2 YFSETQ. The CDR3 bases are TGCGCCAGCAGATCCAGCACTAGCGGGGGGAGCAATGAGCAGTTCTTC. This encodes CASRSSTSGGSNEQFF.

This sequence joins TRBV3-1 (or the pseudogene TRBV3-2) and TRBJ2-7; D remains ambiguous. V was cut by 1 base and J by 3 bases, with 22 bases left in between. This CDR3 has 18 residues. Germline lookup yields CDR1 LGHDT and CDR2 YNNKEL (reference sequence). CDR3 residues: CASSQGSPVALGNYEQYF. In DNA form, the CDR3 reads TGTGCCAGCAGCCAAGGGAGTCCTGTCGCCCTCGGAAACTACGAGCAGTACTTC.

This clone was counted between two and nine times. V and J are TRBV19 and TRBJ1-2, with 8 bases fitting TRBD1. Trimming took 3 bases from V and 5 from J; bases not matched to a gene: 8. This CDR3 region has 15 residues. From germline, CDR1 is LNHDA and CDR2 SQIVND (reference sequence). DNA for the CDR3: TGTGCCAGTAGTATCGGCGGACAGGGAGTGTATGGCTACACCTTC. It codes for CASSIGGQGVYGYTF.

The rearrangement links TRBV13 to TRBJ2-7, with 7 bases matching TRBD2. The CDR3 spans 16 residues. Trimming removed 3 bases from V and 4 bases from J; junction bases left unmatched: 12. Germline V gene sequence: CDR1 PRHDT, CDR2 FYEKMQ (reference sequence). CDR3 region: CASSFNRLGTTYEQYF. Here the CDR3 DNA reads TGTGCCAGCAGCTTCAACAGGTTGGGGACTACTTACGAGCAGTACTTC.